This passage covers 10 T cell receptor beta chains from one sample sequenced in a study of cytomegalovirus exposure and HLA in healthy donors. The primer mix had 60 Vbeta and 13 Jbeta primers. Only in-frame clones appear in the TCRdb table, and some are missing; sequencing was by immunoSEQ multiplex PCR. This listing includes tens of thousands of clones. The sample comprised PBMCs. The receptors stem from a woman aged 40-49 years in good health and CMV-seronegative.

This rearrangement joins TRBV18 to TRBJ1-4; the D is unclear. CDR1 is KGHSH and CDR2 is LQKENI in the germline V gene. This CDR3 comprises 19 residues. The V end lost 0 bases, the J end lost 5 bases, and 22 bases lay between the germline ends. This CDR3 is CASSPPYRIFSLGNEKLFF. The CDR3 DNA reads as TGTGCCAGCTCACCACCTTACAGAATATTTTCCTTAGGAAATGAAAAACTGTTTTTT.

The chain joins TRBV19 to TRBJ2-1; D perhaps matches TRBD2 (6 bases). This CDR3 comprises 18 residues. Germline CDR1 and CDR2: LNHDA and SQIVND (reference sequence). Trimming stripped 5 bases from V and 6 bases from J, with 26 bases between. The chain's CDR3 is CASSFRGTLKPGRNEQFF. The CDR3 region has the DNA TGTGCCAGTAGTTTCCGAGGGACTCTCAAACCGGGACGCAATGAGCAGTTCTTC.

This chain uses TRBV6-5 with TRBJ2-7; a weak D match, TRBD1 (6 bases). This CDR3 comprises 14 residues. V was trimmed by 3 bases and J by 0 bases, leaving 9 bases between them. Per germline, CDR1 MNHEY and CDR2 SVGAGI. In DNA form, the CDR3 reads TGTGCCAGCAGTTATAGGGGGAACTCCTACGAGCAGTACTTC. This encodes CASSYRGNSYEQYF.

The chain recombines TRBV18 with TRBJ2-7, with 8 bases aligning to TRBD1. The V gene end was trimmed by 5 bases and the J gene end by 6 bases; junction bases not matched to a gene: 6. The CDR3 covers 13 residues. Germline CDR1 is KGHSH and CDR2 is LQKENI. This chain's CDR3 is CASSRGTGGEQYF. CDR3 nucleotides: TGTGCCAGCTCAAGAGGTACAGGGGGCGAGCAGTACTTC.

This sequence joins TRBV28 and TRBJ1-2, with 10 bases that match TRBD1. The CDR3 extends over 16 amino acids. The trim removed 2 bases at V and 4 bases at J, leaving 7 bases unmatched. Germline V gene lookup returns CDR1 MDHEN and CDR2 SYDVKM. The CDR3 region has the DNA TGTGCCAGCAGTTTAGTTCGGGACAGGGGTCCCTATGGCTACACCTTC. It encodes CASSLVRDRGPYGYTF.

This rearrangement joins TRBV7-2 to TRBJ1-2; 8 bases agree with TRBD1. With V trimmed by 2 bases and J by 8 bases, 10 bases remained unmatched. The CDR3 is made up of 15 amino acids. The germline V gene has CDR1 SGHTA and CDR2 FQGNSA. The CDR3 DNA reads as TGTGCCAGCAGCTTATGGGGCAGGGGGCAGGGAGGCTACACCTTC. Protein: CASSLWGRGQGGYTF. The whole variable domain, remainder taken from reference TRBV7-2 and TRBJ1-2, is GAGVSQSPSNKVTEKGKDVELRCDPISGHTALYWYRQSLGQGLEFLIYFQGNSAPDKSGLPSDRFSAERTGGSVSTLTIQRTQQEDSAVYLCASSLWGRGQGGYTFGSGTRLTVV.

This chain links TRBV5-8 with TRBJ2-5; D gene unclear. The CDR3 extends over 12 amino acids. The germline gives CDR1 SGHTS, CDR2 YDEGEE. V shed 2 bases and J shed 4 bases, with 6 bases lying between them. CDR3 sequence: CASSFVRETQYF. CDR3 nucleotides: TGTGCCAGCAGCTTCGTTCGAGAGACCCAGTACTTC.

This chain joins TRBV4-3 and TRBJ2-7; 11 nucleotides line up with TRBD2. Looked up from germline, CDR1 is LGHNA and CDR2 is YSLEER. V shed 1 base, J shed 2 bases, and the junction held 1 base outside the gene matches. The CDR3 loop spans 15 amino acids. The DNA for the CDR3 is TGCGCCAGCAGCCAAGGACTAGCGGGGACCTACGAGCAGTACTTC. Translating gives CASSQGLAGTYEQYF.

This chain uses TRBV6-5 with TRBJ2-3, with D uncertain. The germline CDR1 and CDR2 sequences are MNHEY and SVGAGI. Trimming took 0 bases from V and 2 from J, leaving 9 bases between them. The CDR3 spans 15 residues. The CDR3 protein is CASSYSRATTDTQYF. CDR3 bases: TGTGCCAGCAGTTACTCCCGAGCGACCACAGATACGCAGTATTTT.

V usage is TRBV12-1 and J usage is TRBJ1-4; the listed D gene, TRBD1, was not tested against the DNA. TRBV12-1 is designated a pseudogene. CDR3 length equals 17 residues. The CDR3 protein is CASSWGTGLATNEKLFF. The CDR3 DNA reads TGTGCCAGCAGCTGGGGGACAGGGTTAGCAACTAATGAAAAACTGTTTTTT.